A single sample gave rise to the 17 T cell receptor beta chains below, sequenced in a study of identical twins. TCRdb recomputed calls from the 5' RACE reads with MiXCR, one row per CDR3 protein. The repertoire holds 130,000 to 150,000 distinct CDR3 sequences, with under 4.5% as singletons. The specimen was memory T cells sorted from blood. The receptors stem from a man aged 18 to 35 in good health.

This clonotype was counted many times. J is TRBJ2-1 and V is TRBV15; D may correspond to TRBD1 or TRBD2 (5 bases each). The CDR3 totals 15 residues. The germline V and J ends were trimmed by 1 base and 6 bases, with 13 bases remaining between them. Germline CDR1 is LNHNV and CDR2 is YYDKDF (reference sequence). CDR3 sequence reads: CATSRAGTDGNEQFF. The CDR3 DNA is TGTGCCACCAGCAGAGCAGGGACGGACGGCAATGAGCAGTTCTTC.

This clonotype occurred many times. CDR3 coding DNA: TGTGCCAGCAGATCCCCCGGGACTAGCGGACCCTACGAGCAGTACTTC. This codes for CASRSPGTSGPYEQYF. The V and J genes are TRBV12-3 or TRBV12-4 and TRBJ2-7, with 11 bases aligning to TRBD2. The length of the CDR3 is 16 residues. Trimming took 6 bases from V and 2 from J; bases not matched to a gene: 9.

This clonotype showed up many times. V usage is TRBV11-3 and J usage is TRBJ2-1, with D perhaps TRBD1 or TRBD2 (5 bases each). Germline V CDR1 and CDR2: SGHNT, YENEEA. The V gene lost 0 bases and the J gene lost 15 bases, with 12 bases spanning the gap. The CDR3 is 12 amino acids. The CDR3: CASSLDKGRGFF. The CDR3 region has the DNA TGTGCCAGCAGCTTAGACAAGGGGAGAGGGTTCTTC.

This clonotype was observed a few times. The chain is built from TRBV6-4 and TRBJ2-3; perhaps TRBD1 as D (6 bases). CDR3 size: 15 residues. V was shortened by 0 bases and J by 0 bases, with 7 bases between the two germline ends. Germline CDR1 and CDR2: MRHNA and SNTAGT. DNA for the CDR3: TGTGCCAGCAGTGACTCCCAGGGGAGCACAGATACGCAGTATTTT. Its protein is CASSDSQGSTDTQYF.

In its sample, this clonotype was seen many times. V usage is TRBV7-9 and J usage is TRBJ2-5; TRBD1 agrees at 10 bases. CDR1 SEHNR and CDR2 FQNEAQ come from the germline V gene (reference sequence). This CDR3 is built from 16 residues. V gave up 9 bases and J gave up 6 bases; unmatched junction bases: 16. The DNA for the CDR3 is TGTGCCAGTTCCGGGACAGGGGACCTTATCAGAAAGACCCAGTACTTC. Translated, it gives CASSGTGDLIRKTQYF.

This clonotype came up many times. V usage is TRBV20-1 and J usage is TRBJ1-1; 9 bases align to TRBD1. There are 14 residues in the CDR3. Germline trimming cut 0 bases from V and 5 bases from J; bases unmatched to any gene: 4. Germline assignment: CDR1 DFQATT and CDR2 SNEGSKA (reference sequence). The CDR3 is CSAREGQGQTEAFF. The DNA for the CDR3 is TGCAGTGCTAGAGAGGGACAGGGCCAGACTGAAGCTTTCTTT.

This clonotype was observed at least ten times. The chain couples TRBV5-1 to TRBJ2-2; D is undetermined. With 4 bases removed from V and 6 bases from J, the gap between germline ends came to 4 bases. In germline, CDR1 is SGHRS, CDR2 YFSETQ. The CDR3 is made up of 11 amino acids. In DNA, the CDR3 is TGCGCCAGCAGCCTTCCCGGGGAGCTGTTTTTT. This sequence encodes CASSLPGELFF.

The sample holds many counts of this clonotype. The V gene is TRBV7-8, the J gene TRBJ2-5; 8 bases are a match to TRBD2. The V gene's germline CDR1 is SGHVS and CDR2 FQNEAQ. The J segment lost 4 bases and the V segment lost 0 bases, leaving 7 bases of the junction unmatched. The CDR3 loop spans 16 amino acids. The CDR3 here is CASSLAAGGLGETQYF. DNA of the CDR3: TGTGCCAGCAGCTTAGCGGCGGGAGGATTGGGAGAGACCCAGTACTTC.

CDR3 loop: CASSAEPTTTNTGELFF. The CDR3 DNA is TGTGCCAGCAGCGCTGAACCGACGACCACGAACACCGGGGAGCTGTTTTTT. V and J are TRBV4-2 and TRBJ2-2; the D is unclear. Germline V gives CDR1 LGHNA, CDR2 YNFKEQ. V gave up 5 bases and J gave up 0 bases, with 16 bases separating them. The CDR3 spans 17 residues.

The table lists this clonotype with a few counts. V gene TRBV5-1 combines with J gene TRBJ2-4, with 8 bases matching TRBD1. Germline values: CDR1 SGHRS, CDR2 YFSETQ. The CDR3 has 15 residues. After removal of 4 bases from V and 8 bases from J, the junction contained 11 bases not matched to a gene. As DNA, the CDR3 is TGCGCCAGCAGCCCAGGGGGCAACAAGGGGGACATTCAGTACTTC. Translated, it gives CASSPGGNKGDIQYF.

The chain joins TRBV7-3 to TRBJ1-1; no clear D. The CDR3 consists of 13 residues. Deletions cut 4 bases from V and 3 bases from J, with 9 bases between. Germline CDR1 reads SGHTA; CDR2 reads FQGTGA. The CDR3 region is CASSYHRDTEAFF. CDR3 nucleotide sequence: TGTGCCAGCAGCTACCATAGGGACACTGAAGCTTTCTTT. Based on the CDR3 plus reference TRBV7-3 and TRBJ1-1, the full variable domain is GAGVSQTPSNKVTEKGKYVELRCDPISGHTALYWYRQSLGQGPEFLIYFQGTGAADDSGLPNDRFFAVRPEGSVSTLKIQRTERGDSAVYLCASSYHRDTEAFFGQGTRLTVV.

The table lists this clonotype with many counts. The chain combines TRBV29-1 with TRBJ1-2; D is undetermined. V was shortened by 7 bases and J by 6 bases, with 9 bases between the two germline ends. Germline V gene sequence: CDR1 SQVTM, CDR2 ANQGSEA. The CDR3 runs to 10 residues. Written as DNA, the CDR3 is TGCAGCGCCGCGACGGATGGCTACACCTTC. The encoded protein is CSAATDGYTF. Full variable domain (rest looked up from reference TRBV29-1 and TRBJ1-2): SAVISQKPSRDICQRGTSLTIQCQVDSQVTMMFWYRQQPGQSLTLIATANQGSEATYESGFVIDKFPISRPNLTFSTLTVSNMSPEDSSIYLCSAATDGYTFGSGTRLTVV.

This clonotype was seen at least ten times. The chain uses TRBV2 and TRBJ2-1, with 8 bases fitting TRBD2. After removal of 7 bases from V and 6 bases from J, the junction contained 5 bases not matched to a gene. The CDR3 length is 13 residues. In germline, CDR1 is SNHLY, CDR2 FYNNEI. The CDR3 sequence is CASKKLAGNEQFF. In DNA form, the CDR3 reads TGTGCCAGCAAGAAGCTAGCGGGCAATGAGCAGTTCTTC.

This clonotype was seen repeatedly, ten times or more. The rearrangement uses TRBV10-2 and TRBJ2-1; 10 positions match TRBD2. There are 14 residues in the CDR3. Germline trimming cut 8 bases from V and 4 bases from J; bases unmatched to any gene: 5. The germline gives CDR1 WSHSY, CDR2 SAAADI. CDR3 sequence reads: CASAGLANYNEQFF. CDR3 sequence (DNA): TGCGCCAGCGCGGGACTAGCGAATTACAATGAGCAGTTCTTC.

This clonotype has ten or more counts. The V gene is TRBV5-1, the J gene TRBJ2-3; tentatively, D is TRBD1 (6 bases). The V end lost 4 bases, the J end lost 3 bases, and 9 bases lay between the germline ends. CDR3 length equals 13 residues. Germline V lookup: CDR1 SGHRS, CDR2 YFSETQ. The CDR3 reads CASSQDSTDTQYF. CDR3 nucleotide sequence: TGCGCCAGCAGCCAGGACAGTACAGATACGCAGTATTTT.

This clonotype was detected ten times or more. The V gene is TRBV4-2, the J gene TRBJ2-3; D is perhaps TRBD2 (5 bases). Germline loops: CDR1 LGHNA, CDR2 YNFKEQ. This CDR3 comprises 14 residues. V shed 4 bases and J shed 2 bases, with 10 bases lying between them. CDR3 region: CASSPDSYTDTQYF. DNA of the CDR3: TGTGCCAGCAGCCCGGACTCATACACAGATACGCAGTATTTT.

The V gene is TRBV7-6, the J gene TRBJ2-2; 11 bases fit TRBD1. CDR1 is SGHVS and CDR2 is FNYEAQ in the germline V gene. With V trimmed by 5 bases and J by 7 bases, 3 bases remained unmatched. This CDR3 is built from 14 residues. This CDR3 reads CASSQGQGVGELFF. As DNA, the CDR3 is TGTGCCAGCAGCCAGGGACAGGGGGTCGGGGAGCTGTTTTTT. Drawing the rest from reference TRBV7-6 and TRBJ2-2, the complete variable domain is GAGVSQSPRYKVTKRGQDVALRCDPISGHVSLYWYRQALGQGPEFLTYFNYEAQQDKSGLPNDRFSAERPEGSISTLTIQRTEQRDSAMYRCASSQGQGVGELFFGEGSRLTVL.